The present T cell receptor (beta chain) was sequenced within a study of blood T cell repertoires in COVID-19. Overall study context: T cells, B-cell-depleted T cells, or PBMCs provided the cDNA or gDNA that served as material.

With 3 bases removed from V and 6 bases from J, the gap between germline ends came to 23 bases. The CDR3 contains 17 residues. Per germline, CDR1 DFQATT and CDR2 SNEGSKA (reference sequence). TCRdb keeps only in-frame clones here, not all; method: immunoSEQ multiplex PCR. The sample carries fewer than 250,000 clones, less than 90% recorded once. This sequence was found in a human donor in a cohort sampled during active COVID-19. Sequenced input: peripheral blood. The chain joins TRBV20-1 to TRBJ2-2; maybe TRBD1 (5 bases). The CDR3: CSASRVLGHLIPGELFF. CDR3 nucleotides: TGCAGTGCTAGTCGCGTTTTAGGACATCTGATCCCCGGGGAGCTGTTTTTT.